A single sample gave rise to the 26 T cell receptor beta chains below, sequenced in a study of CD8 T cells in Susac syndrome. Reverse transcription used about 0.45 to 1 ug RNA and random hexamers. TCRdb re-called the immunoSEQ multiplex PCR reads with MiXCR, one entry per CDR3 protein. Of about 210,000 distinct CDR3 sequences listed, roughly 94% are singletons. The material sequenced was CD4+ T cells from PBMCs. Source of these receptors: a human donor in good health.

J is TRBJ2-2 and V is TRBV5-1, with D maybe TRBD2 (5 bases). Germline CDR1 and CDR2: SGHRS and YFSETQ. Trimming took 2 bases from V and 0 from J, leaving 11 bases between them. CDR3 size: 16 residues. The CDR3 is CASSFTGVTNTGELFF. The CDR3 DNA follows: TGCGCCAGCAGCTTTACCGGGGTTACGAACACCGGGGAGCTGTTTTTT.

This chain links TRBV6-5 with TRBJ2-2; 7 bases map to TRBD1. Trimming took 4 bases from V and 3 from J; bases not matched to a gene: 2. CDR3 size: 14 residues. CDR1 is MNHEY and CDR2 is SVGAGI in the germline V gene. CDR3 loop: CASSSDRDTGELFF. Here the CDR3 DNA reads TGTGCCAGCAGTTCCGACAGGGACACCGGGGAGCTGTTTTTT.

V and J are TRBV9 and TRBJ2-1; 10 bases map to TRBD2. V trimming: 0 bases; J trimming: 9 bases; junction bases outside the gene matches: 6. The V gene's germline CDR1 is SGDLS and CDR2 YYNGEE. There are 15 residues in the CDR3. The CDR3 nucleotides are TGTGCCAGCAGCGTAGACCTAGCGGGAGACCTTGAGCAGTTCTTC. This gives the protein CASSVDLAGDLEQFF.

The chain is built from TRBV20-1 and TRBJ1-2; D gene uncertain. V gave up 3 bases and J gave up 8 bases, with 16 bases separating them. This CDR3 comprises 13 residues. Germline V gene data show CDR1 as DFQATT and CDR2 as SNEGSKA (reference sequence). The CDR3 spells CSARVVEGEGYTF. The CDR3 bases are TGCAGTGCTAGGGTCGTCGAGGGTGAAGGCTACACCTTC.

The chain has TRBV3-1 and TRBJ2-2; no definite D call. CDR1 and CDR2 (germline): LGHDT, YNNKEL (reference sequence). The V and J ends lost 1 base and 3 bases respectively, with 3 bases between them. The CDR3 has 13 residues. The CDR3 DNA sequence: TGTGCCAGCAGCCAAGGTTACACCGGGGAGCTGTTTTTT. Amino acids: CASSQGYTGELFF. The variable domain in full, completed from reference TRBV3-1 and TRBJ2-2, reads DTAVSQTPKYLVTQMGNDKSIKCEQNLGHDTMYWYKQDSKKFLKIMFSYNNKELIINETVPNRFSPKSPDKAHLNLHINSLELGDSAVYFCASSQGYTGELFFGEGSRLTVL.

The genes are TRBV10-3 and TRBJ1-5, with D hard to call. This CDR3 is 13 amino acids long. Trimming shortened V by 7 bases and J by 4 bases, and 11 bases separated the two germline ends. CDR1 is ENHRY, CDR2 SYGVKD, per germline. This chain's CDR3 is CAITSSNNQPQHF. For the CDR3, the DNA is TGTGCCATCACGAGCAGCAATAATCAGCCCCAGCATTTT.

J is TRBJ2-1 and V is TRBV29-1; no firm D call. Trimming removed 4 bases from V and 4 bases from J, with 8 bases in between. Per germline, CDR1 SQVTM and CDR2 ANQGSEA. The CDR3 is made up of 12 amino acids. The CDR3 bases are TGCAGCGTTGGCCCAGATTACAATGAGCAGTTCTTC. Its translation: CSVGPDYNEQFF.

The chain links TRBV18 to TRBJ1-5, with 12 positions matching TRBD1. CDR1 KGHSH and CDR2 LQKENI come from the germline V gene. With 3 bases clipped from V and 4 bases from J, the junction kept 7 bases outside the gene matches. This CDR3 has 17 amino acids. This CDR3 reads CASSPGTGGFDNQPQHF. Here the CDR3 DNA reads TGTGCCAGCTCACCGGGGACAGGGGGCTTTGATAATCAGCCCCAGCATTTT.

The V call is TRBV30, the J call TRBJ2-3; D not resolved. The CDR3 has 11 amino acids. Trimming took 7 bases from V and 6 from J, leaving 11 bases between them. From germline, CDR1 is GTSNPN and CDR2 SVGIG (reference sequence). CDR3 protein: CAYELTDTQYF. The CDR3 DNA reads TGTGCCTACGAGCTCACCGATACGCAGTATTTT. Using reference TRBV30 and TRBJ2-3 for the parts outside the CDR3, the full variable domain is SQTIHQWPATLVQPVGSPLSLECTVEGTSNPNLYWYRQAAGRGLQLLFYSVGIGQISSEVPQNLSASRPQDRQFILSSKKLLLSDSGFYLCAYELTDTQYFGPGTRLTVL.

The V call is TRBV29-1, the J call TRBJ2-3; TRBD2 is a possible D gene (7 bases). V was trimmed by 6 bases and J by 0 bases, leaving 13 bases between them. The length of the CDR3 is 14 residues. Per the germline V gene, CDR1 is SQVTM and CDR2 is ANQGSEA. The CDR3 loop is CSVWGGSSTDTQYF. DNA for the CDR3: TGCAGCGTATGGGGGGGCAGCAGCACAGATACGCAGTATTTT.

The chain has TRBV7-2 and TRBJ2-2; D unresolved. The CDR3 extends over 13 amino acids. The V and J ends lost 7 bases and 8 bases respectively, with 14 bases between them. Per germline, CDR1 SGHTA and CDR2 FQGNSA. The CDR3 nucleotides read TGTGCCAGCACCGACTTAGTCGGGGGGGAGCTGTTTTTT. Its translation is CASTDLVGGELFF. Using reference TRBV7-2 and TRBJ2-2 for the parts outside the CDR3, the full variable domain is GAGVSQSPSNKVTEKGKDVELRCDPISGHTALYWYRQSLGQGLEFLIYFQGNSAPDKSGLPSDRFSAERTGGSVSTLTIQRTQQEDSAVYLCASTDLVGGELFFGEGSRLTVL.

V and J are TRBV27 and TRBJ1-1; tentatively, D is TRBD1 (5 bases). V was trimmed by 6 bases and J by 0 bases, leaving 11 bases between them. The CDR3 is made up of 14 amino acids. Germline loops: CDR1 MNHEY, CDR2 SMNVEV (reference sequence). The CDR3 sequence is CASREDRVNTEAFF. The CDR3 DNA follows: TGTGCCAGCAGAGAAGACAGAGTGAACACTGAAGCTTTCTTT.

This clonotype was recorded once. The chain is built from TRBV29-1 and TRBJ2-7, with unresolved D. Trimming removed 3 bases at V and 1 base at J, with 10 bases between. There are 13 residues in the CDR3. Germline V CDR1 and CDR2: SQVTM, ANQGSEA. As DNA, the CDR3 is TGCAGCGTTGAGGTCCTCAATTCCTACGAGCAGTACTTC. Protein product: CSVEVLNSYEQYF.

The rearrangement joins TRBV9 to TRBJ2-7, with TRBD2 matching over 7 bases. Germline values: CDR1 SGDLS, CDR2 YYNGEE. The J segment lost 7 bases and the V segment lost 2 bases, leaving 15 bases of the junction unmatched. The length of the CDR3 is 16 residues. This CDR3 reads CASSVGVGAGMGEQYF. CDR3 DNA: TGTGCCAGCAGCGTGGGTGTGGGAGCGGGGATGGGAGAGCAGTACTTC.

This rearrangement joins TRBV27 to TRBJ2-2; no clear D. Between the trimmed V and J ends, which lost 7 bases and 4 bases, there was a span of 13 bases. The CDR3 has 14 residues. Germline CDR1 MNHEY, CDR2 SMNVEV (reference sequence). CDR3: CASTLGTRTGELFF. The CDR3 DNA sequence: TGTGCCAGCACTCTCGGTACACGCACCGGGGAGCTGTTTTTT.

This clonotype was picked up one time. This sequence joins TRBV20-1 and TRBJ2-3, with D possibly called TRBD1 or TRBD2 (5 bases each). Germline-derived CDR1 and CDR2 are DFQATT and SNEGSKA (reference sequence). Trimming removed 0 bases from V and 7 bases from J, with 17 bases in between. CDR3 length: 15 amino acids. The CDR3 region has the DNA TGCAGTGCTAGAGACTCGGGGCGGTCCGAGAATACGCAGTATTTT. Encoded protein: CSARDSGRSENTQYF.

The V gene is TRBV5-5, the J gene TRBJ2-5, with 8 bases fitting TRBD1. CDR3 length: 14 amino acids. The V gene end was trimmed by 3 bases and the J gene end by 3 bases; junction bases not matched to a gene: 4. CDR1 and CDR2 (germline): SGHKS, YYEKEE (reference sequence). The CDR3 spells CASSWGQVEETQYF. The CDR3, as DNA: TGTGCCAGCAGCTGGGGACAGGTCGAAGAGACCCAGTACTTC.

The genes are TRBV29-1 and TRBJ2-5; D unclear. Trimming pared 5 bases from V and 5 bases from J, leaving 18 bases between. Germline V gene lookup returns CDR1 SQVTM and CDR2 ANQGSEA. The CDR3 loop spans 14 amino acids. As DNA, the CDR3 is TGCAGCGTTCGTTCAAGACAAGCGTGGGAGACCCAGTACTTC. Translating it yields CSVRSRQAWETQYF.

This clonotype was seen a few times. The rearrangement joins TRBV20-1 to TRBJ2-3, with 11 bases lining up with TRBD2. The V gene's germline CDR1 is DFQATT and CDR2 SNEGSKA (reference sequence). V shed 5 bases and J 0 bases; nucleotides not matched to a gene: 1. The CDR3 loop spans 14 amino acids. The CDR3 here is CSARTSGSTDTQYF. In DNA form, the CDR3 reads TGCAGTGCTCGGACTAGCGGGAGCACAGATACGCAGTATTTT.

The gene calls are TRBV29-1 and TRBJ2-4, with a weak D call TRBD1 (5 bases). The V gene's germline CDR1 is SQVTM and CDR2 ANQGSEA. Trimming removed 8 bases from V and 1 base from J, with 18 bases in between. The CDR3 loop spans 15 amino acids. CDR3 region: CSYSLRKGAKNIQYF. The CDR3 DNA sequence: TGCAGCTACAGCCTGCGGAAGGGGGCCAAAAACATTCAGTACTTC.

The chain carries TRBV28 and TRBJ2-7; 10 nucleotides agree with TRBD1. The V gene's germline CDR1 is MDHEN and CDR2 SYDVKM. Losses at the gene ends were 5 bases for V and 2 bases for J; bases not matched to a gene: 9. This CDR3 spans 16 amino acids. The CDR3 loop reads CASSPQRTGGTYEQYF. Here the CDR3 DNA reads TGTGCCAGCAGTCCTCAACGGACAGGGGGAACCTACGAGCAGTACTTC.

The chain recombines TRBV6-6 with TRBJ2-5; D tentatively reads TRBD1 or TRBD2 (5 bases each). The CDR3 runs 14 residues. Trimming shortened V by 0 bases and J by 3 bases, and 8 bases separated the two germline ends. CDR1 and CDR2 (germline): MNHNY, SVGAGI (reference sequence). Written as DNA, the CDR3 is TGTGCCAGCAGTTACTCGGGGGATAAAGAGACCCAGTACTTC. Its translation: CASSYSGDKETQYF.

The chain has TRBV9 and TRBJ1-1; D gene unclear. V was trimmed by 4 bases and J by 6 bases, leaving 13 bases between them. Germline-derived CDR1 and CDR2 are SGDLS and YYNGEE. This CDR3 spans 13 amino acids. The CDR3 loop reads CASSPLGVPEAFF. In DNA, the CDR3 is TGTGCCAGCAGCCCCCTCGGAGTCCCTGAAGCTTTCTTT.

The chain uses TRBV15 and TRBJ2-4; D is unclear. The CDR3 is made up of 15 amino acids. Trimming took off 3 bases at V and 5 bases at J, with 14 bases between the two ends. Germline lookup yields CDR1 LNHNV and CDR2 YYDKDF (reference sequence). In DNA form, the CDR3 reads TGTGCCACCAGCAGGCGCGGCGACCCCCAAAACATTCAGTACTTC. Translating gives CATSRRGDPQNIQYF.

The chain recombines TRBV29-1 with TRBJ2-3; 11 positions match TRBD2. The CDR3 has 14 residues. Germline V gene data show CDR1 as SQVTM and CDR2 as ANQGSEA. With V trimmed by 8 bases and J by 4 bases, 8 bases remained unmatched. As DNA, the CDR3 is TGCAGCTCGACTAGCGGGATAAAGGCAGATACGCAGTATTTT. This sequence encodes CSSTSGIKADTQYF.

The rearrangement joins TRBV3-1 to TRBJ1-2; D is undetermined. V lost 4 bases, J lost 4 bases, and 10 bases lay in between. The CDR3 totals 13 residues. Germline assignment: CDR1 LGHDT and CDR2 YNNKEL (reference sequence). CDR3 DNA sequence: TGTGCCAGCAGCCCGGTGAGGGTCTATGGCTACACCTTC. This sequence encodes CASSPVRVYGYTF.